Listed below are T cell receptor beta chains from one sample, sequenced in a study of siplizumab effects on memory and regulatory T cells. The table came from immunoSEQ multiplex PCR; TCRdb's copy has only in-frame clones and leaves some out. This sample yields about 82,000 clones, of which about 87% are seen a single time; 1.5% belongs to the top ten. The sequenced material came from Tregs sorted from blood. The receptors were sampled from a human donor in good health. CDR3s include the opening cysteine and the closing phenylalanine or tryptophan. A D gene is named only where the DNA matches it firmly. Clone size appears in some rows only: once, few, many, or a class for an expanded clone.

TRBJ1-2	TRBV25-1	TRBD1	.	TGTGCCAGCAGTGCCTTGACAGGGTCCTATGGCTACACCTTC	CASSALTGSYGYTF
TRBJ2-1	TRBV4-1	TRBD2	once	TGCGCCAGCAGCAAACTTACTGGCGGGGGGGGTTTTGGGCAGTTCTTC	CASSKLTGGGGFGQFF
TRBJ1-3	TRBV18	TRBD1	.	TGTGCCAGCTCTGACGGACAGGCGAGATCTGGAAACACCATATATTTT	CASSDGQARSGNTIYF
TRBJ2-7	TRBV18	.	.	TGTGCCAGCTCACCTACACGGACCAAGGACGAGCAGTACTTC	CASSPTRTKDEQYF
TRBJ2-7	TRBV2	.	.	TGTGCCAGCACCCCCCAGACTTACGAGCAGTACTTC	CASTPQTYEQYF
TRBJ2-7	TRBV18	TRBD1	.	TGTGCCAGCTCTCCCGGGACAGGTACTTACGAGCAGTACTTC	CASSPGTGTYEQYF
TRBJ2-2	TRBV18	TRBD1	.	TGTGCCAGCTCACAGGGGGCGACCACCGGGGAGCTGTTTTTT	CASSQGATTGELFF
TRBJ2-3	TRBV7-6	.	.	TGTGCCAGCAGCTTATTGGACTCTAGCTCGACAGATACGCAGTATTTT	CASSLLDSSSTDTQYF
TRBJ2-7	TRBV5-5	.	once	TGTGCCAGCAGCCAGCAAGTGACAGCTTTTTACTACGAGCAGTACTTC	CASSQQVTAFYYEQYF
TRBJ1-1	TRBV12-5	.	few	TGTGCTAGTGCCACGACAGTGAACACTGAAGCTTTCTTT	CASATTVNTEAFF
TRBJ2-2	TRBV9	TRBD2	once	TGTGCCAGCAGCGCAGTGGGACTAGCGGGGGGTATCGGGGAGCTGTTTTTT	CASSAVGLAGGIGELFF
TRBJ1-1	TRBV5-1	TRBD1	.	TGCGCCAGCAGCCGACAGGGGATGAACACTGAAGCTTTCTTT	CASSRQGMNTEAFF
TRBJ2-2	TRBV4-3	.	.	TGCGCCAGCAGCCAAGATCGGGGCACCGGGGAGCTGTTTTTT	CASSQDRGTGELFF
TRBJ2-4	TRBV4-2	.	.	TGTGCCAGCAGCCAAGAGAACATTCAGTACTTC	CASSQENIQYF
TRBJ2-3	TRBV5-4	TRBD2	.	TGTGCCAGCACCGGCCCCCAGACTAGCAATACGCAGTATTTT	CASTGPQTSNTQYF